This TCR beta chain was recorded in a study of cytomegalovirus exposure and HLA in healthy donors. Study-level findings and limits: Earlier results showed most TCR beta V segments being productive about 87% or about 30% of the time. CMV serostatus was the only immune exposure information that was available.

On this clone: Its specificity is not known.

This PCR relied on a set of 60 Vbeta primers and 13 Jbeta primers. The method was immunoSEQ multiplex PCR; TCRdb's version includes in-frame clones alone and lacks a portion of them. The data hold approximately 100,000 clones, with over 60% observed a single time. This sequence originates from a man in his sixties in good health and CMV-seropositive. The sample consisted of PBMCs.

CDR3 in amino acids: CAISDGGIATNEKLFF. CDR3 coding DNA: TGTGCCATCAGTGATGGAGGTATTGCAACTAATGAAAAACTGTTTTTT. The gene calls are TRBV10-3 and TRBJ1-4; D gene ambiguous. The V gene's germline CDR1 is ENHRY and CDR2 SYGVKD. This CDR3 region has 16 residues. The germline V and J ends were trimmed by 3 bases and 0 bases, with 11 bases remaining between them.